The clone carrying this T cell receptor beta chain was picked up one time. These data come from a study of control samples from healthy donors and cancer patients. CDR1 is MDHEN and CDR2 is SYDVKM in the germline V gene. J lost 4 bases, V lost 6 bases, and 5 bases had no gene match. The CDR3 runs 14 residues. Sequencing used immunoSEQ multiplex PCR; TCRdb keeps in-frame clones, though not all of them. This sample has about 410,000 clones, with 90% found just once. The sequenced material came from PBMCs. The clonotype was recovered from a man aged 40-49 years with head and neck cancer. J is TRBJ1-4 and V is TRBV28, with TRBD1 identical over 7 bases. CDR3 in DNA: TGTGCCAGCAGCGATGCAGGGGGTAATGAAAAACTGTTTTTT. It specifies CASSDAGGNEKLFF.